This is a list of T cell receptor beta chains from one sample in a study of immune evolution from preneoplasia to lung adenocarcinoma. Method: immunoSEQ multiplex PCR; TCRdb's copy keeps in-frame clones and lacks some. The sample has just over 7,500 clones; under 85% are singletons. Sequenced sample: FFPE minimally invasive lung adenocarcinoma tissue. These receptors all come from a person of 80 years or more with lung adenocarcinoma. The CDR3 runs from the conserved cysteine through the conserved F or W. The D gene is left open where the match is weak. Size tells how often a clone was seen (once, few, many) or the class of an expanded clone, and some rows leave it out.

d_call	j_call	v_call	clone_size	cdr3_nt	cdr3_aa
TRBD1	TRBJ2-7	TRBV28	-	TGTGCCAGCAGTCCAAGGACAGGGGTCGGGGGGCAGTACTTC	CASSPRTGVGGQYF
-	TRBJ2-3	TRBV27	-	TGTGCCAGCAGCCGAGGGGGCACAGATACGCAGTATTTT	CASSRGGTDTQYF
-	TRBJ2-1	TRBV6-1	-	TGTGCCAGCAGTGAAGAAGGGTTCTCCTACAATGAGCAGTTCTTC	CASSEEGFSYNEQFF
TRBD1	TRBJ1-3	TRBV4-1	-	TGCGCCAGCAGCCAAGGGACAGGGTTTGGAAACACCATATATTTT	CASSQGTGFGNTIYF
-	TRBJ1-2	TRBV28	-	TGTGCCAGCAGTACTTCCCTTTCAGGGGCCTATGGCTACACCTTC	CASSTSLSGAYGYTF
-	TRBJ1-3	TRBV4-1	-	TGCGCCAGCAGCCAAGAAAAATATTTAGGAGGGACCGACTCTGGAAACACCATATATTTT	CASSQEKYLGGTDSGNTIYF
TRBD1	TRBJ1-2	TRBV28	-	TGTGCCAGCAGTTTATCAGGGGGCCTTGGCTACACCTTC	CASSLSGGLGYTF
-	TRBJ2-5	TRBV5-1	-	TGCGCCAGTCAACCGGGACACCAGCGGCAAGAGACCCAGTACTTC	CASQPGHQRQETQYF
TRBD2	TRBJ2-7	TRBV28	-	TGTGCCAGCAGTTCGGAGCGGGGGGCCATACACTTC	CASSSERGAIHF
TRBD1	TRBJ2-5	TRBV28	-	TGTGCCAGCAGTTTTACAACAGGGGACGGAGCGGCCCAGTACTTC	CASSFTTGDGAAQYF
-	TRBJ2-1	TRBV13	-	TGTGCCAGCAGCTTAGTAGGGGGGGCGGAGCAGTTCTTC	CASSLVGGAEQFF
TRBD1	TRBJ1-1	TRBV7-7	-	TGTGCTAGCAGCTTAGGGACAGGCACTGAAGCTTTCTTT	CASSLGTGTEAFF
TRBD1	TRBJ1-2	TRBV6-1	-	TGTGCCAGCAGTCACAGGGGCGAAAACTATGGCTACACCTTC	CASSHRGENYGYTF
-	TRBJ2-6	TRBV28	-	TGTGCCAGCAGTTTATCCGGGGCCAACGTCCTGACTTTC	CASSLSGANVLTF
-	TRBJ2-3	TRBV5-6	-	TGTGCCAGCAGCTTGGCCGGGGGAGCAGATACGCAGTATTTT	CASSLAGGADTQYF
TRBD1	TRBJ2-2	TRBV10-3	-	TGTGCCATCAGTGAGATAGCAGGACAGGGGGCATCCGGGGAGCTGTTTTTT	CAISEIAGQGASGELFF
TRBD1	TRBJ1-1	TRBV28	-	TGTGCCAGCATCACCAGGGGGCTAGGCACTGAAGCTTTCTTT	CASITRGLGTEAFF
-	TRBJ2-7	TRBV28	-	TGTGCCAGCACTCTCGGTCGAGGCTCCTACGAGCAGTACTTC	CASTLGRGSYEQYF
TRBD2	TRBJ2-2	TRBV6-1	-	TGTGCCAGCAGTGGGACTAGCGGGATGAACACCGGGGAGCTGTTTTTT	CASSGTSGMNTGELFF
-	TRBJ2-3	TRBV10-1	once	TGCGCCAGCAGTTTCGTTGGGGGTAGGGAAGATACGCAGTATTTT	CASSFVGGREDTQYF
-	TRBJ2-2	TRBV9	-	TGTGCCAGCAGCGTAGGCCTGACTCTATACGATCGATATACCGGGGAGCTGTTTTTT	CASSVGLTLYDRYTGELFF
TRBD1	TRBJ1-2	TRBV2	-	TGTGCCAAACGGACAGGAAGAACGGAGGATGGCTACACCTTC	CAKRTGRTEDGYTF
TRBD2	TRBJ2-1	TRBV27	-	TGTGCCAGCAGTTTATCGATGACTAGCGGGGGGCGGAGGAATGAGCAGTTCTTC	CASSLSMTSGGRRNEQFF
-	TRBJ2-7	TRBV21-1	-	TGTGCCAGCAGCAGGGGCCAGGGGGCCTACGAGCAGTACTTC	CASSRGQGAYEQYF
-	TRBJ1-2	TRBV14	-	TGTGCCAGCAGCCAAGTTACAGGGTTAGATGGCTACACCTTC	CASSQVTGLDGYTF
-	TRBJ2-1	TRBV12-5	-	TGTGCTAGTGCCCCACTACTAGGAAACAATGAGCAGTTCTTC	CASAPLLGNNEQFF
TRBD2	TRBJ2-1	TRBV4-2	-	TGTGCCAGCAGCCAAATAGCGGGGGGGACCTACAATGAGCAGTTCTTC	CASSQIAGGTYNEQFF
-	TRBJ1-4	TRBV18	-	TGTGCCAGCTCGCGGGACACAGGAAATGAAAAACTGTTTTTT	CASSRDTGNEKLFF
-	TRBJ1-3	TRBV6-5	-	TGTGCCAGCAGTACCGACCCCGGACCTGGAAACACCATATATTTT	CASSTDPGPGNTIYF
-	TRBJ1-5	TRBV28	-	TGTGCCAGCAGTTTAGGTGGCAGGGCGGGTCAGCCCCAGCATTTT	CASSLGGRAGQPQHF
-	TRBJ2-5	TRBV9	-	TGTGCCAGCAGCGTAGGGGCCAGGGACCAAGAGACCCAGTACTTC	CASSVGARDQETQYF
TRBD1	TRBJ2-2	TRBV9	large	TGTGCCAGCAGCGTGGGACAGGGGATCACCGGGGAGCTGTTTTTT	CASSVGQGITGELFF
-	TRBJ2-3	TRBV2	-	TGTGCCAGCAGTCCAGCAGGGACAGATACGCAGTATTTT	CASSPAGTDTQYF
-	TRBJ1-6	TRBV28	-	TGTGCCAGCAGTTTATCTAACAGGCTTCTCCACTTT	CASSLSNRLLHF
-	TRBJ2-7	TRBV5-1	-	TGCGCCAGCAGCTTTATTAGCGGTACCCCCTACGAGCAGTACTTC	CASSFISGTPYEQYF
-	TRBJ2-5	TRBV7-3	-	TGTGCCAGCAGCTTAACGGGCAGGCAAGAGACCCAGTACTTC	CASSLTGRQETQYF
-	TRBJ2-3	TRBV7-9	-	TGTGCCAGCAGCCTGGGGGCGGCGACAGATACGCAGTATTTT	CASSLGAATDTQYF
-	TRBJ2-7	TRBV7-2	-	TGTGCCAGCAGCCGGGGAGGGGGCTCCAGCTACGAGCAGTACTTC	CASSRGGGSSYEQYF
-	TRBJ2-4	TRBV6-6	-	TGTGCCAGCTGCCTGGGGGGCGTGAACATTCAGTACTTC	CASCLGGVNIQYF
-	TRBJ1-2	TRBV15	once	TGTGCCACCAGCAGAGGCGGAGATCGAGGGGCGGGCTACACCTTC	CATSRGGDRGAGYTF
TRBD2	TRBJ2-7	TRBV9	-	TGTGCCAGCAGCGCCTGGGGACTAGCGGGCTCCTACGAGCAGTACTTC	CASSAWGLAGSYEQYF
-	TRBJ2-1	TRBV29-1	once	TGCAGCGTTCAACCCGCTACCCCTTCCTACAATGAGCAGTTCTTC	CSVQPATPSYNEQFF
-	TRBJ1-5	TRBV29-1	-	TGCAGCGTTGGAGGTGGGGGATCCCCCCAGCATTTT	CSVGGGGSPQHF